These T cell receptor beta chains were read from a single sample in a study of OX40 agonist ivuxolimab in advanced cancers. The repertoire was sequenced with immunoSEQ multiplex PCR; TCRdb's copy has only in-frame clones and lacks some. The data contain some 80,000 clones, over 75% of them singletons. The sequencing used CD4+ or CD8+ T cells sorted from blood, collected in a trial of the OX40 agonist ivuxolimab. The receptor source for this set is an adult with an advanced solid tumor such as melanoma, head and neck, liver or kidney cancer. CDR3s leave out the opening cysteine and the closing phenylalanine or tryptophan.

v_gene,j_gene,CDR3aa
TRBV7-2,TRBJ1-3,ASSPHHQISGNTIY
TRBV2,TRBJ2-1,ASSETRAGNEQF
TRBV28,TRBJ1-2,ASRPLGESKDGYT
TRBV5-7,TRBJ1-1,ASSDKGGPNTEAF
TRBV7-8,TRBJ2-5,ASSLATGTGFGY
TRBV28,TRBJ1-1,ASSLFPQSRQRAF
TRBV6-1,TRBJ2-7,ASSKDARAFYEQY
TRBV6-5,TRBJ2-1,ASSYTRLAGRDEQF
TRBV6-6,TRBJ1-5,ASRGTDSEAEQPQH
TRBV6-5,TRBJ1-2,ASSDSGDYGYT
TRBV7-9,TRBJ1-1,ASSSGPLNTEAF
TRBV6-5,TRBJ1-1,ASSFPGTGAAF
TRBV5-5,TRBJ1-1,ASSSLGQGARDTEAF
TRBV2,TRBJ1-5,ASSEEGSGQPQH
TRBV7-2,TRBJ1-2,ASSLRQGTNYGYT
TRBV6-1,TRBJ1-2,ASQADLVGGYT
TRBV5-1,TRBJ2-2,ASSLQRTKTGELF
TRBV28,TRBJ2-3,ASSPDLRDTQY
TRBV28,TRBJ2-2,ASSGHRVDGELF
TRBV19,TRBJ1-2,ASSNRPTGMGYT
TRBV5-4,TRBJ2-2,ASSSEGLTGELF
TRBV28,TRBJ1-2,ASSSGIDRNNYGYT
TRBV5-4,TRBJ1-1,ASSLAVWDLEAF
TRBV18,TRBJ2-2,ASSPRQGNTGELF
TRBV5-5,TRBJ1-2,ASSLVRANGNYGYT
TRBV5-4,TRBJ2-5,ASSMGVLERETQY
TRBV11-2,TRBJ2-3,ASSFPGADTQY
TRBV5-1,TRBJ1-2,ASSLRIALGYT
TRBV7-9,TRBJ2-7,ASSFSGPGGYEQY
TRBV6-1,TRBJ2-5,ASCRVGSAQETQY
TRBV28,TRBJ1-2,ASSLLGSYGYT
TRBV20-1,TRBJ1-1,SARKALEAF
TRBV19,TRBJ1-1,ASSLQGIKNTEAF
TRBV28,TRBJ2-2,ASIPTPSGFTGELF
TRBV11-1,TRBJ1-1,ASSPLPTGGANTEAF
TRBV15,TRBJ1-3,ATSSPQRGRLAGNTIY
TRBV6-1,TRBJ2-7,ASKKTSGYEQY